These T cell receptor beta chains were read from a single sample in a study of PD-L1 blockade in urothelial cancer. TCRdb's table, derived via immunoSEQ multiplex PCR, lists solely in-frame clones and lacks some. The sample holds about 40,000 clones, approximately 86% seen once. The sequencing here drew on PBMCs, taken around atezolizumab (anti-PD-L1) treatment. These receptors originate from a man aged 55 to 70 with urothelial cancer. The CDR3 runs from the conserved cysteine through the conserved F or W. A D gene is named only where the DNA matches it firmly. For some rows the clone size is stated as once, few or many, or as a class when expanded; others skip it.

CASSLESPGRTEAFF,TGTGCCAGCAGCTTAGAATCTCCGGGAAGGACTGAAGCTTTCTTT,TRBJ1-1,once,-,TRBV7-2
CASSQGTVRVTGELFF,TGTGCCAGCAGCCAGGGGACAGTTCGGGTCACCGGGGAGCTGTTTTTT,TRBJ2-2,medium-sized,TRBD1,TRBV5-4
CASSPGGRVYGYTF,TGTGCCAGCAGCCCCGGGGGGCGCGTCTATGGCTACACCTTC,TRBJ1-2,once,-,TRBV7-2
CASSKPLAGVTDTQYF,TGCGCCAGCAGCAAGCCCCTAGCGGGAGTTACAGATACGCAGTATTTT,TRBJ2-3,-,TRBD2,TRBV5-1
CASSRYRGDTEAFF,TGTGCCAGCAGTCGATACAGGGGGGACACTGAAGCTTTCTTT,TRBJ1-1,-,TRBD1,TRBV27
CASSVAGGLGGNIQYF,TGTGCCAGCAGCGTAGCTGGAGGTCTGGGAGGGAACATTCAGTACTTC,TRBJ2-4,-,TRBD2,TRBV9
CASSLGLAGVDGELFF,TGTGCCAGCAGCTTAGGGCTAGCGGGAGTGGACGGGGAGCTGTTTTTT,TRBJ2-2,-,TRBD2,TRBV5-4
CASSLSLGDTGELFF,TGCGCCAGCAGCTTATCCCTAGGGGACACCGGGGAGCTGTTTTTT,TRBJ2-2,-,-,TRBV5-1
CASSPLAGVSNEQFF,TGTGCCAGCTCTCCCCTAGCGGGAGTAAGTAATGAGCAGTTCTTC,TRBJ2-1,-,TRBD2,TRBV18
CASSLGQGVSSPLHF,TGTGCCAGCAGCTTGGGACAGGGGGTGAGTTCACCCCTCCACTTT,TRBJ1-6,-,TRBD1,TRBV5-4
CASSLGASDTQYF,TGCGCCAGCAGCTTGGGGGCTTCAGATACGCAGTATTTT,TRBJ2-3,-,-,TRBV5-1
CSVVSRARGWGVFTGELFF,TGCAGCGTTGTATCCCGAGCTCGGGGCTGGGGGGTGTTCACCGGGGAGCTGTTTTTT,TRBJ2-2,-,-,TRBV29-1
CASSEGQDLIYEQYF,TGTGCCAGCAGTGAGGGACAGGACCTTATCTACGAGCAGTACTTC,TRBJ2-7,-,TRBD1,TRBV6-1
CASSEGQGRNTIYF,TGTGCCAGCAGCGAGGGACAGGGAAGAAACACCATATATTTT,TRBJ1-3,-,TRBD1,TRBV5-4
CASSSRRRGGLGEQYF,TGTGCCAGCAGTTCCCGAAGAAGGGGGGGGCTGGGCGAGCAGTACTTC,TRBJ2-7,-,-,TRBV27
CAWSRDSFGANVLTF,TGTGCCTGGAGTCGCGACAGTTTTGGGGCCAACGTCCTGACTTTC,TRBJ2-6,-,-,TRBV30
CASRAWTGAITF,TGTGCCAGCAGGGCTTGGACAGGGGCTATTACGTTT,TRBJ1-5,-,TRBD1,TRBV27
CASSEAPLAGGKQFF,TGTGCCAGCAGTGAAGCGCCACTAGCGGGTGGGAAGCAGTTCTTC,TRBJ2-1,-,TRBD2,TRBV6-1
CASSEPERRGTDTQYF,TGTGCCAGCAGTGAACCCGAGCGGAGGGGCACAGATACGCAGTATTTT,TRBJ2-3,once,-,TRBV25-1
CASSLGGGYNEQFF,TGTGCCAGCAGCTTAGGGGGGGGGTACAATGAGCAGTTCTTC,TRBJ2-1,-,TRBD2,TRBV7-3
CAVTRTANTEAFF,TGTGCCGTCACCCGGACAGCGAACACTGAAGCTTTCTTT,TRBJ1-1,-,-,TRBV2
CASGLYSGGADTQYF,TGTGCTAGTGGTTTGTACTCAGGGGGCGCAGATACGCAGTATTTT,TRBJ2-3,-,TRBD1,TRBV12-5
CASSLRHRDYGYTF,TGTGCCAGCAGTTTACGCCACCGGGACTATGGCTACACCTTC,TRBJ1-2,-,-,TRBV27
CASIMTSGKGYEQYF,TGTGCCAGCATTATGACTAGCGGGAAGGGCTACGAGCAGTACTTC,TRBJ2-7,-,TRBD2,TRBV27
CAISERGTEAFF,TGTGCCATCAGTGAGAGAGGGACTGAAGCTTTCTTT,TRBJ1-1,-,-,TRBV10-3
CASSPDTTNTGELFF,TGTGCCAGCAGCCCGGACACTACGAACACCGGGGAGCTGTTTTTT,TRBJ2-2,-,-,TRBV7-3
CASSYGTGGRNEQFF,TGTGCCAGCAGCTACGGGACAGGAGGCAGAAATGAGCAGTTCTTC,TRBJ2-1,-,TRBD1,TRBV11-3
CASSRGGGTNEKLFF,TGTGCCAGCAGCCGTGGGGGGGGCACTAATGAAAAACTGTTTTTT,TRBJ1-4,-,-,TRBV7-8
CASSLVVSTDTQYF,TGTGCCAGCAGCTTAGTCGTAAGCACAGATACGCAGTATTTT,TRBJ2-3,-,-,TRBV7-2
CATTSGGSYNEQFF,TGTGCCACCACTAGCGGGGGATCCTACAATGAGCAGTTCTTC,TRBJ2-1,-,TRBD2,TRBV10-3
CASSIGSVYEQFF,TGTGCCAGTAGTATAGGGAGCGTTTATGAGCAGTTCTTC,TRBJ2-1,-,-,TRBV19
CASSSWTDQPQHF,TGTGCCAGCAGTTCATGGACAGATCAGCCCCAGCATTTT,TRBJ1-5,-,-,TRBV6-5
CASSGGQYYEQYF,TGTGCCAGCAGCGGGGGACAGTACTACGAGCAGTACTTC,TRBJ2-7,-,TRBD1,TRBV9
CASSQEVTGPDTQYF,TGTGCCAGCAGCCAAGAAGTGACAGGTCCAGATACGCAGTATTTT,TRBJ2-3,-,-,TRBV14
CASSPVVTNEKLFF,TGTGCCAGCAGCCCGGTGGTGACTAATGAAAAACTGTTTTTT,TRBJ1-4,once,-,TRBV7-9
CASSLYTGQGGGYTF,TGTGCCAGCAGTTTATATACGGGACAGGGAGGCGGCTACACCTTC,TRBJ1-2,-,TRBD1,TRBV6-6
CSVDRENTGELFF,TGCAGCGTGGACAGGGAGAACACCGGGGAGCTGTTTTTT,TRBJ2-2,-,TRBD1,TRBV29-1
CASSSNGGREETQYF,TGTGCCAGCAGCTCAAATGGGGGCAGAGAAGAGACCCAGTACTTC,TRBJ2-5,-,-,TRBV7-2
CSVGFQGANYGYTF,TGCAGCGTTGGGTTTCAGGGGGCAAACTATGGCTACACCTTC,TRBJ1-2,-,TRBD1,TRBV29-1
CASKDRRSTDTQYF,TGTGCCAGCAAGGACAGGCGAAGCACAGATACGCAGTATTTT,TRBJ2-3,-,TRBD1,TRBV27
CASSLWGQGAVGAGNTIYF,TGTGCCAGCAGCTTATGGGGCCAAGGGGCCGTCGGAGCTGGAAACACCATATATTTT,TRBJ1-3,-,-,TRBV7-2
CASSDTGTSNYGYTF,TGTGCCAGCAGTGATACAGGGACGTCGAATTATGGCTACACCTTC,TRBJ1-2,-,-,TRBV2
CASSEREAFF,TGTGCCAGCAGTGAGAGGGAAGCTTTCTTT,TRBJ1-1,-,-,TRBV6-1
CASSWDSSGEQYF,TGTGCTAGCAGCTGGGACTCTTCAGGCGAGCAGTACTTC,TRBJ2-7,-,-,TRBV7-7